One and the same sample provided the 17 T cell receptor beta chains below, sequenced in a study of naive and memory T cell subsets. Noted treatment: skin biopsy from PPD injection site in Mantoux-positive individual. TCR cDNA received a 3' ligated oligonucleotide that carried a UMI. Amplification of ligated cDNA took four PCR rounds with SP2 and nested alpha and beta constant primers. TCRdb re-called the UMI-ligation and nested PCR reads through MiXCR, storing one row per CDR3 protein. The data hold about 37,000 distinct CDR3 sequences, with 8% to 13% observed a single time. Sequencing used skin, obtained from a tuberculin skin test site. All receptors derive from an adult in good health.

This clonotype was seen many times. CDR3 region: CASSESSGRASETQYF. CDR3 DNA sequence: TGCGCCAGCAGTGAGTCTAGCGGGAGGGCCTCGGAGACCCAGTACTTC. The chain couples TRBV10-2 to TRBJ2-5; 11 nucleotides match TRBD2. CDR3 size: 16 residues. The germline V gene has CDR1 WSHSY and CDR2 SAAADI. V lost 0 bases, J lost 5 bases, and 5 bases stayed unmatched.

This rearrangement joins TRBV12-3 or TRBV12-4 to TRBJ2-7; 8 bases line up with TRBD1. The trim removed 6 bases at V and 3 bases at J, leaving 10 bases unmatched. The CDR3 consists of 15 residues. The CDR3 spells CASSDPGTGLYEQYF. The CDR3 DNA reads as TGTGCCAGCAGCGACCCTGGGACAGGCCTCTACGAGCAGTACTTC.

This CDR3 reads CSVLGGGAFF. In nucleotides, the CDR3 is TGCAGCGTTTTAGGTGGCGGAGCTTTCTTT. This chain links TRBV29-1 with TRBJ1-1; D is unresolved. The CDR3 loop spans 10 amino acids. V lost 5 bases and J 10 bases, leaving 11 bases between the germline ends. The germline V gene has CDR1 SQVTM and CDR2 ANQGSEA.

The V and J genes are TRBV19 and TRBJ2-1; no definite D call. Trimming pared 3 bases from V and 4 bases from J, leaving 7 bases between. CDR3 length equals 13 residues. CDR1 and CDR2 (germline): LNHDA, SQIVND (reference sequence). The CDR3 reads CASSIDGYNEQFF. The CDR3 DNA sequence: TGTGCCAGTAGTATTGACGGATACAATGAGCAGTTCTTC. The full variable domain, with the rest looked up from reference TRBV19 and TRBJ2-1, is DGGITQSPKYLFRKEGQNVTLSCEQNLNHDAMYWYRQDPGQGLRLIYYSQIVNDFQKGDIAEGYSVSREKKESFPLTVTSAQKNPTAFYLCASSIDGYNEQFFGPGTRLTVL.

By frequency in the sample, this clonotype is medium-sized. The gene calls are TRBV20-1 and TRBJ1-1; D is unresolved. Germline CDR1 DFQATT, CDR2 SNEGSKA (reference sequence). The V end was cut by 2 bases, the J end by 0 bases, with 19 bases between. The CDR3 is 17 amino acids. CDR3 bases: TGCAGTGCTAGACGGATCAACACGAACCTCCTGAACACTGAAGCTTTCTTT. Its translation: CSARRINTNLLNTEAFF.

The chain is built from TRBV18 and TRBJ2-3, with 9 bases matching TRBD2. CDR1 and CDR2 from the germline V gene are KGHSH and LQKENI. V lost 3 bases and J lost 5; bases outside the gene matches: 9. CDR3 length equals 16 residues. The CDR3 loop reads CASSPLREGRIDTQYF. CDR3 nucleotides: TGTGCCAGCTCACCTTTGCGGGAGGGCCGTATAGATACGCAGTATTTT.

The sample holds a few counts of this clonotype. The J gene is TRBJ2-3, the V gene TRBV9; D gene ambiguous. V lost 4 bases, J lost 9 bases, and 15 bases lay in between. Germline V gene sequence: CDR1 SGDLS, CDR2 YYNGEE. The CDR3 loop spans 13 amino acids. CDR3 nucleotide sequence: TGTGCCAGCAGCCCCGCGGCGCCGCTGACGCAGTATTTT. It encodes CASSPAAPLTQYF.

This clonotype has ten or more counts. V gene TRBV20-1 combines with J gene TRBJ1-1; maybe TRBD1 (5 bases). The V gene's germline CDR1 is DFQATT and CDR2 SNEGSKA (reference sequence). This CDR3 contains 15 residues. Trimming pared 5 bases from V and 6 bases from J, leaving 22 bases between. The CDR3 region has the DNA TGCAGTGCTTCCTTAGGGACGGAATACTGGGCTGAAGCTTTCTTT. Its protein is CSASLGTEYWAEAFF.

At least ten counts were recorded for this clonotype. The chain uses TRBV7-2 and TRBJ2-3, with 15 bases lining up with TRBD2. Per germline, CDR1 SGHTA and CDR2 FQGNSA. This CDR3 is built from 16 residues. Germline trimming cut 4 bases from V and 5 bases from J; bases unmatched to any gene: 4. The CDR3 spells CASSSGLAGGIDTQYF. The CDR3 DNA reads TGTGCCAGCAGCTCCGGACTAGCGGGAGGGATAGATACGCAGTATTTT. Full variable domain (rest looked up from reference TRBV7-2 and TRBJ2-3): GAGVSQSPSNKVTEKGKDVELRCDPISGHTALYWYRQSLGQGLEFLIYFQGNSAPDKSGLPSDRFSAERTGGSVSTLTIQRTQQEDSAVYLCASSSGLAGGIDTQYFGPGTRLTVL.

This clonotype has a handful of counts. V usage is TRBV28 and J usage is TRBJ1-5; D gene ambiguous. Per the germline V gene, CDR1 is MDHEN and CDR2 is SYDVKM. The CDR3 covers 19 residues. The V end was cut by 4 bases, the J end by 4 bases, with 26 bases between. The CDR3: CASSSLWVEEDMDNQPQHF. Written as DNA, the CDR3 is TGTGCCAGCAGTTCTTTGTGGGTTGAAGAAGACATGGATAATCAGCCCCAGCATTTT.

On this clonotype itself: A much bigger clone sits one base away, suggesting this may be a read error. V and J are TRBV12-3 or TRBV12-4 and TRBJ2-1; 11 nucleotides line up with TRBD2. V was clipped by 5 bases and J by 3 bases; unmatched bases: 3. The CDR3 totals 15 residues. DNA of the CDR3: TGTGCCAGCAGTCCTAGCGGGAGGTTCTACAATGAGCAGTTCTTC. Translation: CASSPSGRFYNEQFF.

This clonotype came up a few times. V and J are TRBV20-1 and TRBJ2-3; 9 positions match TRBD2. After removal of 6 bases from V and 6 bases from J, the junction contained 16 bases not matched to a gene. Per germline, CDR1 DFQATT and CDR2 SNEGSKA (reference sequence). The CDR3 contains 16 residues. The CDR3 sequence is CSAPSPSGGFLDTQYF. CDR3 bases: TGCAGTGCCCCTAGTCCCAGCGGGGGGTTTTTGGATACGCAGTATTTT.

This clonotype was counted many times. The J gene is TRBJ2-1, the V gene TRBV29-1; TRBD1 agrees at 7 bases. With V trimmed by 7 bases and J by 7 bases, 10 bases remained unmatched. The CDR3 runs 13 residues. The germline V gene has CDR1 SQVTM and CDR2 ANQGSEA. CDR3 region: CSARSGGVNEQFF. The CDR3 DNA reads TGCAGCGCTCGGTCAGGGGGAGTTAATGAGCAGTTCTTC.

The CDR3 sequence: CASSLVPAGVAKNIQYF. The CDR3 nucleotides are TGTGCCAGCAGCTTAGTCCCAGCTGGTGTGGCCAAAAACATTCAGTACTTC. The chain links TRBV7-2 to TRBJ2-4; D not certain. Trimming took off 1 base at V and 1 base at J, with 14 bases between the two ends. This CDR3 has 17 amino acids. Germline-derived CDR1 and CDR2 are SGHTA and FQGNSA.

This clonotype was counted between two and nine times. Sequence at one end of the junction differs from germline and may be a read error. J is TRBJ1-6 and V is TRBV11-2; D uncertain. The CDR3 totals 14 residues. CDR1 and CDR2 from the germline V gene are SGHAT and FQNNGV. CDR3 sequence reads: CASSSNTNNSSLHF. Here the CDR3 DNA reads TGTGCCAGCAGCTCAAACACGAATAATTCATCCCTCCACTTT.

This clonotype was recorded many times. This rearrangement joins TRBV7-2 to TRBJ2-1; 9 bases match TRBD1. This CDR3 region has 15 residues. Germline CDR1 is SGHTA and CDR2 is FQGNSA. V lost 3 bases to trimming and J lost 4 bases; unmatched junction nucleotides: 4. The CDR3 region is CASSFPGTGYNEQFF. The CDR3 nucleotides are TGTGCCAGCAGCTTCCCCGGGACAGGGTACAATGAGCAGTTCTTC.

By share of the sample, this clonotype is medium-sized (0.01 to 0.1%). The J gene is TRBJ2-3, the V gene TRBV10-1, with 10 bases fitting TRBD2. The V gene's germline CDR1 is WNHNN and CDR2 SYGVQD (reference sequence). CDR3 length: 15 residues. Trimming removed 3 bases from V and 0 bases from J; junction bases left unmatched: 0. The CDR3 DNA reads as TGCGCCAGCAGTGAACTAGCGGGGAGCACAGATACGCAGTATTTT. It codes for CASSELAGSTDTQYF.